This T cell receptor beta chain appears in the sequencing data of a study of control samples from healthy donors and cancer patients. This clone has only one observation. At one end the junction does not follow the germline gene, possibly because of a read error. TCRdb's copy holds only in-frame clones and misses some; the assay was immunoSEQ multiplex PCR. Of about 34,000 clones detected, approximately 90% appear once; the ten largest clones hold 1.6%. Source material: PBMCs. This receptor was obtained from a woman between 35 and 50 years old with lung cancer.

In nucleotides, the CDR3 is TGTGCCAGCAGCCCCGACAGATCCATCCCGGACTTC. As protein: CASSPDRSIPDF. V gene TRBV14 combines with J gene TRBJ2-5, with D tentatively TRBD1 (5 bases). The CDR3 spans 12 residues. From germline, CDR1 is SGHDN and CDR2 FVKESK.